Each of the 15 T cell receptor beta chains below was sequenced from the same sample in a study of OX40 agonist ivuxolimab in advanced cancers. Repertoires were generated with immunoSEQ multiplex PCR, while TCRdb's copy carries only in-frame clones and drops some. The sample yields fewer than 70,000 clones, about 89% seen once. The sequences come from CD4+ or CD8+ T cells sorted from blood, collected in a trial of the OX40 agonist ivuxolimab. The receptor source for this set is an adult with an advanced solid tumor such as melanoma, head and neck, liver or kidney cancer.

J is TRBJ2-2 and V is TRBV4-2, with D unresolved. V lost 0 bases, J lost 2 bases, and 7 bases lay in between. CDR1 and CDR2 (germline): LGHNA, YNFKEQ. The CDR3 is 15 amino acids. Written as DNA, the CDR3 is TGTGCCAGCAGCCAAGATACGGTTAACACCGGGGAGCTGTTTTTT. Amino acid sequence: CASSQDTVNTGELFF.

The rearrangement joins TRBV18 to TRBJ2-1, with D possibly being TRBD2 (5 bases). CDR1 and CDR2 (germline): KGHSH, LQKENI. V was clipped by 3 bases and J by 0 bases, with 18 bases between them. The CDR3 has 18 residues. The CDR3 loop is CASSPMPSRTSSYNEQFF. The CDR3 nucleotides read TGTGCCAGCTCACCGATGCCTAGCAGAACTAGCTCCTACAATGAGCAGTTCTTC. Based on the CDR3 plus reference TRBV18 and TRBJ2-1, the full variable domain is NAGVMQNPRHLVRRRGQEARLRCSPMKGHSHVYWYRQLPEEGLKFMVYLQKENIIDESGMPKERFSAEFPKEGPSILRIQQVVRGDSAAYFCASSPMPSRTSSYNEQFFGPGTRLTVL.

This sequence joins TRBV9 and TRBJ2-7; 8 bases match TRBD1. Germline trimming cut 4 bases from V and 2 bases from J; bases unmatched to any gene: 5. The CDR3 extends over 14 amino acids. The germline V gene has CDR1 SGDLS and CDR2 YYNGEE. CDR3 bases: TGTGCCAGCAGCAGGGGACAGGCCCCCTACGAGCAGTACTTC. It specifies CASSRGQAPYEQYF.

The chain recombines TRBV5-1 with TRBJ2-3, with 13 bases matching TRBD2. Trimming at V came to 2 bases and at J to 4 bases, leaving 10 bases not matched to a gene. The CDR3 is 18 residues long. The germline V gene has CDR1 SGHRS and CDR2 YFSETQ. The CDR3 DNA follows: TGCGCCAGCAGCTTAACCCTCGGGACTAGCGGGATGGCAGATACGCAGTATTTT. It yields the protein CASSLTLGTSGMADTQYF.

CDR3 region: CASRGGATYEQYF. The DNA of the CDR3 is TGTGCCAGCAGGGGAGGAGCCACCTACGAGCAGTACTTC. V and J are TRBV6-5 and TRBJ2-7; the D gene is possibly TRBD2 (6 bases). The CDR3 is made up of 13 amino acids. Germline V gives CDR1 MNHEY, CDR2 SVGAGI. The germline V and J ends were trimmed by 6 bases and 2 bases, with 11 bases remaining between them.

This clone appeared a single time. The chain links TRBV7-2 to TRBJ1-5, with D uncertain. Germline CDR1 and CDR2: SGHTA and FQGNSA. Deletions cut 3 bases from V and 1 base from J, with 7 bases between. The CDR3 is 14 amino acids. The CDR3 sequence: CASSFEASNQPQHF. For the CDR3, the DNA is TGTGCCAGCAGCTTTGAGGCGAGCAATCAGCCCCAGCATTTT.

This chain links TRBV5-1 with TRBJ2-5; D is unclear. The CDR3 loop spans 12 amino acids. Germline assignment: CDR1 SGHRS and CDR2 YFSETQ. V lost 7 bases and J lost 2, with 9 bases in between. CDR3 nucleotides: TGCGCCAGCGAAGATAATCAAGAGACCCAGTACTTC. Translated, it gives CASEDNQETQYF.

This chain joins TRBV7-2 and TRBJ2-3; D is ambiguous. The CDR3 runs 16 residues. CDR1 is SGHTA, CDR2 FQGNSA, per germline. The V end lost 1 base, the J end lost 4 bases, and 15 bases lay between the germline ends. CDR3 sequence reads: CASSLGEVGTADTQYF. CDR3 DNA: TGTGCCAGCAGCTTAGGCGAGGTGGGCACGGCAGATACGCAGTATTTT.

V usage is TRBV14 and J usage is TRBJ2-5; 13 positions agree with TRBD2. With V trimmed by 4 bases and J by 3 bases, 11 bases remained unmatched. The CDR3 is made up of 18 amino acids. Germline V lookup: CDR1 SGHDN, CDR2 FVKESK. The DNA of the CDR3 is TGTGCCAGCAGCCCCGGGACTAGCGGGAACCGGGGGAAAGAGACCCAGTACTTC. This encodes CASSPGTSGNRGKETQYF.

This chain links TRBV7-2 with TRBJ2-1; D call uncertain. The germline CDR1 and CDR2 sequences are SGHTA and FQGNSA. The V and J ends lost 8 bases and 4 bases respectively, with 12 bases between them. The CDR3 has 13 residues. The CDR3 DNA follows: TGTGCCAGCGAATTGGGTGGGTACAATGAGCAGTTCTTC. Translation: CASELGGYNEQFF.

This clone has a single count. The gene calls are TRBV6-5 and TRBJ2-7, with D perhaps TRBD2 (5 bases). Germline values: CDR1 MNHEY, CDR2 SVGAGI. The CDR3 contains 13 residues. Deletions cut 5 bases from V and 4 bases from J, with 12 bases between. The CDR3 nucleotides are TGTGCCAGCAGTCAAAGACGGACTTACGAGCAGTACTTC. It translates to CASSQRRTYEQYF.

This clone was seen a single time. This chain uses TRBV7-2 with TRBJ2-1; 12 nucleotides line up with TRBD2. The junction had 11 bases not matched to a gene; V was cut back by 2 bases and J by 9 bases. Germline CDR1 and CDR2: SGHTA and FQGNSA. This CDR3 comprises 17 residues. The CDR3 is CASSLRLLAGGRGEQFF. CDR3 bases: TGTGCCAGCAGCTTACGGCTACTAGCGGGAGGCCGGGGTGAGCAGTTCTTC.

The chain employs TRBV10-2 and TRBJ2-1; the D gene is possibly TRBD2 (5 bases). The CDR3 totals 11 residues. V gave up 5 bases and J gave up 7 bases, with 6 bases separating them. The germline gives CDR1 WSHSY, CDR2 SAAADI. CDR3 protein: CASSRENEQFF. In nucleotides, the CDR3 is TGCGCCAGCAGTCGGGAAAATGAGCAGTTCTTC.

The chain couples TRBV5-6 to TRBJ1-3; D is unresolved. The V and J ends lost 0 bases and 0 bases respectively, with 10 bases between them. Germline CDR1 is SGHDT and CDR2 is YYEEEE. The CDR3 covers 16 residues. For the CDR3, the DNA is TGTGCCAGCAGCTTGGAGCGGACGAGCTCTGGAAACACCATATATTTT. It is translated as CASSLERTSSGNTIYF.

This clone was observed a single time. The rearrangement joins TRBV28 to TRBJ1-2; no definite D call. Trimming took off 2 bases at V and 1 base at J, with 11 bases between the two ends. The CDR3 has 15 residues. Germline assignment: CDR1 MDHEN and CDR2 SYDVKM. This CDR3 reads CASSLISGNNYGYTF. CDR3 nucleotides: TGTGCCAGCAGTTTAATCTCGGGGAATAACTATGGCTACACCTTC.